This T cell receptor beta chain was retrieved from a study of cytomegalovirus exposure and HLA in healthy donors. Whole-study context: Earlier sequencing of 150 million to 200 million T cells yielded 100 million to 120 million unique TCR beta sequences. Unique TCRs from HLA-typed donors, roughly 87 million of them, were held in an early data release. Study results and caveats: TCR beta chains numbering under 200 were designated cytomegalovirus-associated.

The study did not record CMV serostatus for this donor. Primers for the PCR totalled 60 Vbeta and 13 Jbeta. Clones were sequenced by immunoSEQ multiplex PCR, and TCRdb holds only the in-frame ones, with some missing. The data show 150,000 to 200,000 clones, approximately 79% seen once. Germline CDR1 SEHNR, CDR2 FQNEAQ (reference sequence). The CDR3 totals 16 residues. Germline trimming cut 5 bases from V and 4 bases from J; bases unmatched to any gene: 11. The sample holds one count of this clone. The antigen remains undetermined. The J gene is TRBJ1-3, the V gene TRBV7-9, with 7 bases lining up with TRBD1. This clonotype was obtained from a human donor in good health. Input material: PBMCs. CDR3 in DNA: TGTGCCAGCAGCCCCACCGCCCCGACAGGGGGAAACACCATATATTTT. It yields the protein CASSPTAPTGGNTIYF.